This paragraph covers one T cell receptor beta chain sequence. Its antigen is not identified. This may come from a read error, since a much larger clone is one base off. With a J-beta primer mix and a sample-barcoded 5' primer, a second PCR ran roughly 6 to 11 cycles. Each cDNA molecule was tagged by a template-switch adaptor that had 12 random nucleotides. TCRdb called the 5' RACE reads again in MiXCR, with one record for every CDR3 protein. The table records about 720,000 distinct CDR3 sequences, 22% of them present only once. The sample is drawn from a study of blood T cells in healthy people across ages. Overall study findings and caveats: Greater diversity and more naive CD4+ cells were seen in long-lived donors than in aged donors. Diversity estimated from one million T cells was considered an underestimate.

This CDR3 spans 15 amino acids. Looked up from germline, CDR1 is SEHNR and CDR2 is FQNEAQ (reference sequence). This sequence originates from a man aged 65-85 years in good health. The rearrangement uses TRBV7-9 and TRBJ2-7; TRBD2 matches at 8 bases. With the DNA end fitting TRBJ2-1 better, the J assignment may be wrong. Source material: blood. The CDR3 sequence: CASSSIAGTNGGQFF. CDR3 sequence (DNA): TGTGCCAGCAGCTCCATAGCGGGAACCAATGGAGGGCAGTTCTTC.